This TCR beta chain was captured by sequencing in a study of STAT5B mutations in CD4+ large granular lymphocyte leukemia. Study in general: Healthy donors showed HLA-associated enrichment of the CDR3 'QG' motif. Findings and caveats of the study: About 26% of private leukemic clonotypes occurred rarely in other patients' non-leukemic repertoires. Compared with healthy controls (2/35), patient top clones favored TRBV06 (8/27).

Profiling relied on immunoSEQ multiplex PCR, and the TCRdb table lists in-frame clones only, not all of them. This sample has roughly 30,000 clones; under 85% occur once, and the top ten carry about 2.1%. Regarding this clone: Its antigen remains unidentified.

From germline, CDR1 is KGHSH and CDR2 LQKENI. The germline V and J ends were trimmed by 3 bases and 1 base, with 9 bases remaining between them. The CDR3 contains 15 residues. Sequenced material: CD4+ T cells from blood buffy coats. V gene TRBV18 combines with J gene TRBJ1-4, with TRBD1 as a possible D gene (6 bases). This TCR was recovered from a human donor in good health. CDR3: CASSPRGGTNEKLFF. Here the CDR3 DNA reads TGTGCCAGCTCACCGAGAGGGGGAACTAATGAAAAACTGTTTTTT.